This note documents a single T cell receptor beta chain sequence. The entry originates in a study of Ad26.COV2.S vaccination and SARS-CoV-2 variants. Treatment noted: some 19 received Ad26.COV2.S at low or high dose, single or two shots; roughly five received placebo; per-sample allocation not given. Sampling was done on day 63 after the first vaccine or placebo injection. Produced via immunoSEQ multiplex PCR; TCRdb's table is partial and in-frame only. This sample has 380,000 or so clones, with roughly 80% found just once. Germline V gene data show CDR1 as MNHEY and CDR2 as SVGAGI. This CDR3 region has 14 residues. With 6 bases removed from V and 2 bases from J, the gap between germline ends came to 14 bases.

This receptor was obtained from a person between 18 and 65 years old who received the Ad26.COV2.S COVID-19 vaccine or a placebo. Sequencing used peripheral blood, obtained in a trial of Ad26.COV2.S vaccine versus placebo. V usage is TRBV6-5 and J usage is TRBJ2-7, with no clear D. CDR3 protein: CASSVGRFTYEQYF. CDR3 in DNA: TGTGCCAGCAGCGTAGGCCGGTTCACCTACGAGCAGTACTTC.